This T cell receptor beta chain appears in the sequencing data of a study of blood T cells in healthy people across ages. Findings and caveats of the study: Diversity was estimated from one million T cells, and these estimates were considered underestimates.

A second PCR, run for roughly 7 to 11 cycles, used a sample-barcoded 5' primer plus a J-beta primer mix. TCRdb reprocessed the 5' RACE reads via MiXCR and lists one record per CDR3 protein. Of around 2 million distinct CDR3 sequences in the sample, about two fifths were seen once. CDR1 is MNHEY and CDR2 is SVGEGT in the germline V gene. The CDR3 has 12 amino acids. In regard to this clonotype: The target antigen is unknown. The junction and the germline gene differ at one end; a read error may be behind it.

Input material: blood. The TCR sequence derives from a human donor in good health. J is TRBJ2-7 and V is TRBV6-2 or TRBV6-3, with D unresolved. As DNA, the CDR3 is TGTGCCAGCAGTTACCTGGGCTACGAGCGGTACTTC. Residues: CASSYLGYERYF.